This TCR beta chain was found in a study of cytomegalovirus exposure and HLA in healthy donors. Study summary: Across around 400 genotyped donors, just over 80% landed in the Caucasian-associated ancestry cluster.

This clone was counted a few times. Relative to the germline gene, one junction end is altered; a read error may explain this. Each donor was healthy, and each was a bone marrow donor. In germline, CDR1 is SGHDT, CDR2 YYEEEE. This CDR3 has 13 residues. Use of 60 Vbeta and 13 Jbeta primers characterized the PCR. TCRdb keeps only in-frame clones here, not all; method: immunoSEQ multiplex PCR. This repertoire shows a few hundred thousand clones, roughly 80% found once; its top ten account for about 0.3%. The chain links TRBV5-6 to TRBJ1-2; 10 bases map to TRBD1. The TCR originated in a girl aged 2-15 years in good health and CMV-seronegative. The sample consisted of PBMCs. The CDR3 DNA is TGTGCCAGCAGTTTGGGACAGGGGTGTGGCTACACCTTC. Translating gives CASSLGQGCGYTF.